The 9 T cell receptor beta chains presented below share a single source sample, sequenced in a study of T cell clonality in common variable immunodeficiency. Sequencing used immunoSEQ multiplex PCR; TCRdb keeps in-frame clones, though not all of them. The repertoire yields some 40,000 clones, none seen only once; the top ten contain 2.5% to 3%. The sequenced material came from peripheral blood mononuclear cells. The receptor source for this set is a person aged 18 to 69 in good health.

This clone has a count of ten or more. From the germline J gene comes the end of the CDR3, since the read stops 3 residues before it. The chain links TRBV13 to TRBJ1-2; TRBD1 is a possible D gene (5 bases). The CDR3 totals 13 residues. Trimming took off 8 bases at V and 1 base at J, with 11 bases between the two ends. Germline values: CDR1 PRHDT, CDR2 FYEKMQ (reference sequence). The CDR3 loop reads CASPPGLNYGYTF. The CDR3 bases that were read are TGTGCCAGCCCTCCGGGACTTAACTATGGC.

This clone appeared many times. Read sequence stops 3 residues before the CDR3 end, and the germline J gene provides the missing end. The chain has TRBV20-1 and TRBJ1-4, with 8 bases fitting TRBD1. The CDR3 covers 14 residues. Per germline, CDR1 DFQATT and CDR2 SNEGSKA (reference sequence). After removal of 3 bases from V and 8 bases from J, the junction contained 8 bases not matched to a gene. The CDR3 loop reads CSARRGQGMEKLFF. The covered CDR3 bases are TGCAGTGCTAGGAGAGGACAGGGAATGGAAAAA.

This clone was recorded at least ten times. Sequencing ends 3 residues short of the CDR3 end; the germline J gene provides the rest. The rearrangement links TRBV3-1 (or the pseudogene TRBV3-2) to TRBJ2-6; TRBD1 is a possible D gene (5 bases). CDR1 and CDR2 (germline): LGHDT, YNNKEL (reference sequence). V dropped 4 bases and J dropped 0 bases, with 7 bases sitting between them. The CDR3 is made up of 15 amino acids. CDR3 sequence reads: CASSLTGSGANVLTF. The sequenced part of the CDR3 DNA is TGTGCCAGCAGCCTAACAGGCTCTGGGGCCAACGTC.

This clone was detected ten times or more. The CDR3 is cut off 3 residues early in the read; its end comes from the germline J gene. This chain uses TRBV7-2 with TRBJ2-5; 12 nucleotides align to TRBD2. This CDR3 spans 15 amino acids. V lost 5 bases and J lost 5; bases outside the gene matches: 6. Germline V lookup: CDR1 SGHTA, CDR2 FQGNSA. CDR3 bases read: TGTGCCAGCAGCCTTCCGACTAGCGGGAGTGAGACC. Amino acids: CASSLPTSGSET. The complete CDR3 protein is CASSLPTSGSETQYF.

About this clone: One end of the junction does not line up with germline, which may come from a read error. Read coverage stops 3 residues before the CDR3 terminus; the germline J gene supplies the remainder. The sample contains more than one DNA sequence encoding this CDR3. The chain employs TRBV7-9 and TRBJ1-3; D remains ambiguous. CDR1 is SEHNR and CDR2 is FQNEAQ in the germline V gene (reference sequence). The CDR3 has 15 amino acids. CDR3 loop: CASSSPAASGNTIYF. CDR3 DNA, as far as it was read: TGTGCCAGCAGCTCTCCAGCGGCCTCTGGAAACACA. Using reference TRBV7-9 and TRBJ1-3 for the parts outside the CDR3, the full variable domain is DTGVSQNPRHKITKRGQNVTFRCDPISEHNRLYWYRQTLGQGPEFLTYFQNEAQLEKSRLLSDRFSAERPKGSFSTLEIQRTEQGDSAMYLCASSSPAASGNTIYFGEGSWLTVV.

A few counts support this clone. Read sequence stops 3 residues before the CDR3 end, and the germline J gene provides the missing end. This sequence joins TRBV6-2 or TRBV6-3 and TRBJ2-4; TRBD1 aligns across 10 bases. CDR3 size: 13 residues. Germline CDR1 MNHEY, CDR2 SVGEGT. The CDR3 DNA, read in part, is TGTGCCAGCAGGGGGACAGGGGCCTATGGT. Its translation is CASRGTGAYG. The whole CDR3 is CASRGTGAYGQYF.

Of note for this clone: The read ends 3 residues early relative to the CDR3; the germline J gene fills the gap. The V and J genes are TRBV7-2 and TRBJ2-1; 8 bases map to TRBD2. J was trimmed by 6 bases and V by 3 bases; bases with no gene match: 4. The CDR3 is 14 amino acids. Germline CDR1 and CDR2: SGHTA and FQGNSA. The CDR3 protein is CASSFSGAPNEQFF. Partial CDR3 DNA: TGTGCCAGCAGCTTTAGCGGGGCTCCCAATGAG.

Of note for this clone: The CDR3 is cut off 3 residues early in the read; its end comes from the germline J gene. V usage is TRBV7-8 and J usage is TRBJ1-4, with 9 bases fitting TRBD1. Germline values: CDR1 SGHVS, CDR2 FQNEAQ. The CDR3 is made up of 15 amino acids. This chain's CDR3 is CASRSIGQGNSPLFF. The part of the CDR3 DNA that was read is TGTGCCAGCAGGTCAATAGGACAGGGGAATTCACCA.

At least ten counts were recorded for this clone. The CDR3 is CASKEDSQETQYF. CDR3 DNA (partial): TGTGCCAGCAAAGAGGACAGCCAAGAGACC. The chain recombines TRBV28 with TRBJ2-5, with a tentative D call TRBD1 (6 bases). With the read ending 3 residues before the CDR3 end, the germline J gene is used to fill in that end. The V end lost 7 bases, the J end lost 1 base, and 10 bases lay between the germline ends. Per germline, CDR1 MDHEN and CDR2 SYDVKM. CDR3 size: 13 residues.